This passage covers 19 T cell receptor beta chains from one sample sequenced in a study of T cells in Graves' hyperthyroidism and ophthalmopathy. TCR beta CDR3 regions were amplified from RNA. TCR CDR3 regions were first amplified by RT-PCR with HTBI primers. TCRdb re-called the multiplex PCR reads through MiXCR, storing one row per CDR3 protein. The sample lists around 210,000 distinct CDR3 sequences, about a sixth occurring once. Sequenced sample: blood. These receptors originate from a woman between 45 and 65 years old with Graves' hyperthyroidism.

This clonotype was recorded many times. This chain uses TRBV2 with TRBJ1-5; possible D gene TRBD1, 6 bases. The V gene's germline CDR1 is SNHLY and CDR2 FYNNEI. The CDR3 sequence is 15 residues long. Trimming pared 6 bases from V and 1 base from J, leaving 13 bases between. The DNA for the CDR3 is TGTGCCAGCAGGGACACAGGGCTCAGCAATCAGCCCCAGCATTTT. It specifies CASRDTGLSNQPQHF.

This clonotype was picked up many times. The rearrangement joins TRBV2 to TRBJ1-2, with D possibly matching TRBD1 (5 bases). Germline V lookup: CDR1 SNHLY, CDR2 FYNNEI. The length of the CDR3 is 13 residues. V was cut by 1 base and J by 4 bases, with 7 bases left in between. The CDR3 is CASSEVGTYGYTF. The CDR3 DNA is TGTGCCAGCAGTGAAGTAGGGACCTATGGCTACACCTTC.

The chain couples TRBV25-1 to TRBJ2-2; D is possibly TRBD2 (7 bases). This CDR3 contains 17 residues. From germline, CDR1 is MGHDK and CDR2 SYGVNS. V lost 2 bases and J 7 bases, leaving 20 bases between the germline ends. The CDR3 DNA is TGTGCCAGCAGTGAAATAATGAGGGGGAGGGATAGCGGGGAGCTGTTTTTT. Encoded protein: CASSEIMRGRDSGELFF.

This clonotype was seen many times. The chain uses TRBV20-1 and TRBJ1-2, with D tentatively TRBD1 (5 bases). CDR3 length equals 12 residues. Trimming took off 6 bases at V and 4 bases at J, with 12 bases between the two ends. CDR1 is DFQATT, CDR2 SNEGSKA, per germline (reference sequence). Written as DNA, the CDR3 is TGCAGTGCAGACCGGGACTCCTATGGCTACACCTTC. This sequence encodes CSADRDSYGYTF.

This clonotype was counted a few times. The chain has TRBV20-1 and TRBJ2-1; D may be TRBD2 (6 bases). This CDR3 is built from 13 residues. CDR1 is DFQATT and CDR2 is SNEGSKA in the germline V gene (reference sequence). V was shortened by 3 bases and J by 10 bases, with 16 bases between the two germline ends. CDR3 sequence: CSASVTRGGEQFF. CDR3 in DNA: TGCAGTGCTAGTGTGACTAGAGGCGGCGAGCAGTTCTTC.

This clonotype has at least ten counts. This chain connects TRBV6-1 to TRBJ2-5; no clear D. Trimming removed 3 bases at V and 4 bases at J, with 3 bases between. CDR3 length: 11 amino acids. The germline V gene has CDR1 MNHNS and CDR2 SASEGT. This CDR3 reads CASSELETQYF. CDR3 DNA: TGTGCCAGCAGTGAGTTAGAGACCCAGTACTTC.

V is TRBV7-9 and J is TRBJ2-3; D gene ambiguous. Germline CDR1 reads SEHNR; CDR2 reads FQNEAQ (reference sequence). V was pared by 5 bases and J by 0 bases, with 15 bases between. This CDR3 has 16 amino acids. The CDR3 DNA sequence: TGTGCCAGCAGCGCAGAGGCTTTTACTAGCACAGATACGCAGTATTTT. Protein: CASSAEAFTSTDTQYF.

This clonotype was detected a few times. The J gene is TRBJ2-2, the V gene TRBV7-9; a weak D match, TRBD1 (5 bases). The CDR3 covers 16 residues. V was pared by 1 base and J by 1 base, with 10 bases between. Per the germline V gene, CDR1 is SEHNR and CDR2 is FQNEAQ (reference sequence). The CDR3 here is CASSLVTGRNTGELFF. The DNA of the CDR3 is TGTGCCAGCAGCTTAGTTACAGGAAGGAACACCGGGGAGCTGTTTTTT.

The rearrangement uses TRBV5-1 and TRBJ2-1, with 11 bases aligning to TRBD2. The germline V gene encodes CDR1 SGHRS and CDR2 YFSETQ. V shed 3 bases and J 9 bases; nucleotides not matched to a gene: 5. The CDR3 is 14 amino acids. CDR3 nucleotides: TGCGCCAGCAGCTCTTCTAGCGGGAGGAGTGAGCAGTTCTTC. Its protein product is CASSSSSGRSEQFF.

V and J are TRBV29-1 and TRBJ1-4; D is uncertain. Germline V CDR1 and CDR2: SQVTM, ANQGSEA. V dropped 0 bases and J dropped 8 bases, with 13 bases sitting between them. The CDR3 loop spans 14 amino acids. CDR3 nucleotides: TGCAGCGTTGAAGAGGGGAGAGAAGGGGAAAAACTGTTTTTT. Its protein product is CSVEEGREGEKLFF.

This clonotype was counted between two and nine times. V gene TRBV6-5 combines with J gene TRBJ1-6; D unclear. The CDR3 length is 12 residues. The germline V gene has CDR1 MNHEY and CDR2 SVGAGI. Trimming shortened V by 2 bases and J by 7 bases, and 3 bases separated the two germline ends. The CDR3 DNA follows: TGTGCCAGCAGTTACCAGAATTCACCCCTCCACTTT. As protein: CASSYQNSPLHF.

This clonotype was counted many times. The genes are TRBV4-1 and TRBJ1-1; the D gene is possibly TRBD1 (6 bases). V lost 1 base to trimming and J lost 1 base, with 10 bases between them. Per the germline V gene, CDR1 is MGHRA and CDR2 is YSYEKL. The CDR3 has 15 amino acids. Written as DNA, the CDR3 is TGCGCCAGCAGCCAAGCCAGGGGCGCGAACACTGAAGCTTTCTTT. Amino acids: CASSQARGANTEAFF.

About this clonotype itself: Given a much more abundant clone one base away, this may be a read error. This chain uses TRBV6-1 with TRBJ2-2, with 7 positions matching TRBD1. CDR3 size: 15 residues. CDR1 and CDR2 (germline): MNHNS, SASEGT. Trimming took 3 bases from V and 5 from J; bases not matched to a gene: 6. The CDR3 DNA reads TGTGCCAGCAGTGACAGACAGGGTATGACCGGGGAGCTGTTTTTT. It yields the protein CASSDRQGMTGELFF.

This clonotype was seen repeatedly, ten times or more. The chain combines TRBV6-5 with TRBJ2-1; D remains unclear. The CDR3 has 18 amino acids. V was shortened by 0 bases and J by 0 bases, with 15 bases between the two germline ends. The germline V gene encodes CDR1 MNHEY and CDR2 SVGAGI. This CDR3 is CASSYSIPGVSSYNEQFF. DNA for the CDR3: TGTGCCAGCAGTTACTCGATCCCCGGCGTAAGCTCCTACAATGAGCAGTTCTTC.

This clonotype was picked up a small number of times. The junction departs from the called germline gene at one end, perhaps through a read error. This chain uses TRBV9 with TRBJ1-1; TRBD1 matches at 9 bases. The CDR3 is 13 amino acids. Germline CDR1 reads SGDLS; CDR2 reads YYNGEE. This CDR3 is CASSRTGDTEALF. CDR3 sequence (DNA): TGTGCCAGCAGCCGGACAGGGGACACTGAAGCTCTCTTT. Drawing the rest from reference TRBV9 and TRBJ1-1, the complete variable domain is DSGVTQTPKHLITATGQRVTLRCSPRSGDLSVYWYQQSLDQGLQFLIQYYNGEERAKGNILERFSAQQFPDLHSELNLSSLELGDSALYFCASSRTGDTEALFGQGTRLTVV.

The sample holds a few counts of this clonotype. The V call is TRBV27, the J call TRBJ2-7, with D maybe TRBD2 (6 bases). Trimming pared 6 bases from V and 5 bases from J, leaving 17 bases between. CDR1 is MNHEY and CDR2 is SMNVEV in the germline V gene (reference sequence). The CDR3 length is 14 residues. CDR3 nucleotide sequence: TGTGCCAGCAGAGTGTGGGAGGACGGACACGAGCAGTACTTC. Protein product: CASRVWEDGHEQYF.

This clonotype showed up just a few times. The chain is built from TRBV28 and TRBJ1-4, with 10 bases aligning to TRBD1. This CDR3 spans 16 amino acids. Germline CDR1 MDHEN, CDR2 SYDVKM. Trimming removed 9 bases from V and 4 bases from J; junction bases left unmatched: 11. CDR3 region: CASASGTGVNNEKLFF. DNA for the CDR3: TGTGCCAGTGCTTCCGGGACAGGGGTTAATAATGAAAAACTGTTTTTT.

Of note for this clonotype: The CDR3 ends on some other residue instead of the conserved phenylalanine or tryptophan, so this is likely a read error. The gene calls are TRBV30 and TRBJ1-1, with D unclear. Deletions cut 5 bases from V and 0 bases from J, with 10 bases between. The CDR3 is made up of 13 amino acids. The germline gives CDR1 GTSNPN, CDR2 SVGIG (reference sequence). The CDR3 sequence is CAWYRAMNTEAFL. The CDR3 DNA is TGTGCCTGGTACCGGGCAATGAACACTGAAGCTTTCCTT.

The sample holds many counts of this clonotype. V and J are TRBV4-1 and TRBJ1-5; 8 positions agree with TRBD1. Trimming took 4 bases from V and 1 from J; bases not matched to a gene: 9. CDR1 and CDR2 from the germline V gene are MGHRA and YSYEKL. This CDR3 spans 17 amino acids. The CDR3 reads CASSPKTGEGSNQPQHF. The CDR3 DNA is TGCGCCAGCAGCCCAAAGACAGGGGAGGGAAGCAATCAGCCCCAGCATTTT.